This TCR beta chain was retrieved from a study of PD-1 blockade in classical Hodgkin lymphoma. Comments on this clone: The antigen remains unidentified.

The study, taken as a whole, reports: Although disease activity or prior therapy may be involved, causes of the repertoire differences remain undefined. Lower baseline TCR diversity was reported for newly diagnosed patients than for healthy donors.

Time point of the sample: newly diagnosed, previously untreated cHL patient sample. Through magnetic negative selection, CD8+ T cells were separated from PBMCs that had been thawed. What served as comparison were PBMCs in newly diagnosed, untreated classical Hodgkin lymphoma. Measured with immunoSEQ multiplex PCR; TCRdb has only the in-frame clones, and not every one. The sample yields over 20,000 clones, around nine tenths seen once. CDR1 and CDR2 from the germline V gene are SNHLY and FYNNEI. CDR3 length: 16 amino acids. The J segment lost 5 bases and the V segment lost 3 bases, leaving 8 bases of the junction unmatched.

The specimen sequenced was CD8+ T cells from blood. The TCR originated in a human donor with classical Hodgkin lymphoma. The V and J genes are TRBV2 and TRBJ2-3, with 10 bases aligning to TRBD2. CDR3 in amino acids: CASSDWQRGGGDTQYF. For the CDR3, the DNA is TGTGCCAGCAGTGATTGGCAGCGGGGGGGCGGAGATACGCAGTATTTT.